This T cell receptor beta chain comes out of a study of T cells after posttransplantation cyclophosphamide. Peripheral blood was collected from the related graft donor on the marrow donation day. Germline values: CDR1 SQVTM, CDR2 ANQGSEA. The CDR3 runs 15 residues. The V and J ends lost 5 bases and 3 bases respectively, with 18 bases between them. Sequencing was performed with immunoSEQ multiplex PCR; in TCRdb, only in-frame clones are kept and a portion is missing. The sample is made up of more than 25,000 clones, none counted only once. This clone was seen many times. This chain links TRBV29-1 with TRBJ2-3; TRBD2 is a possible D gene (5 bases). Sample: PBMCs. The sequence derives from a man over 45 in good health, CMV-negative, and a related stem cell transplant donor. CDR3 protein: CSVSERPNPTDTQYF. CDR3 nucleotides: TGCAGCGTTTCCGAGCGGCCCAATCCGACAGATACGCAGTATTTT.